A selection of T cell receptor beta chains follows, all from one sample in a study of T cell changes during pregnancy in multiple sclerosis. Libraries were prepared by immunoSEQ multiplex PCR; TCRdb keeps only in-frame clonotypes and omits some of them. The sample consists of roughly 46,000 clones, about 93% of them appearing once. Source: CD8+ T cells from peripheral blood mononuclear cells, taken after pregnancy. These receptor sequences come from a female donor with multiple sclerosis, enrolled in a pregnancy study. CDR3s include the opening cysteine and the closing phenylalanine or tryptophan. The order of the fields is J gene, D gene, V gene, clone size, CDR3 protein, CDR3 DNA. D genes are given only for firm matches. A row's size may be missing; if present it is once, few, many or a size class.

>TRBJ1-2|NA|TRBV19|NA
CASSKGGDAVYGYTF
TGTGCCAGTAGTAAAGGGGGGGACGCTGTCTATGGCTACACCTTC
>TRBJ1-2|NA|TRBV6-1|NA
CASSEGRVSYGYTF
TGTGCCAGCAGTGAAGGACGGGTCTCTTATGGCTACACCTTC
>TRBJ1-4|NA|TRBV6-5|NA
CASSFTAATNEKLFF
TGTGCCAGCAGCTTTACAGCAGCAACTAATGAAAAACTGTTTTTT
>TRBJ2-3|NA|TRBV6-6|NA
CASTLTVPTDTQYF
TGTGCCAGCACCTTGACAGTACCCACAGATACGCAGTATTTT
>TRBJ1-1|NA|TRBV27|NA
CASSSGVRGTEAFF
TGTGCCAGCAGTTCAGGGGTAAGGGGGACTGAAGCTTTCTTT
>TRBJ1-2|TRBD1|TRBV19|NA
CASRPPDRGDYGYTF
TGTGCCAGTCGCCCGCCCGACAGGGGGGACTATGGCTACACCTTC
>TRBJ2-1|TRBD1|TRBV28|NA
CASSHRGINEQFF
TGTGCCAGCAGCCACAGGGGTATTAATGAGCAGTTCTTC
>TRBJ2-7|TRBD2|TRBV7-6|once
CASRASGTPTYEQYF
TGTGCCAGCAGGGCGAGCGGGACGCCTACCTACGAGCAGTACTTC
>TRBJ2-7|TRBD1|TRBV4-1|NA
CASSQQTGGGYEQYF
TGCGCCAGCAGCCAACAGACAGGGGGCGGCTACGAGCAGTACTTC
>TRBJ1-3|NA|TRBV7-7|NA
CASSLVGRVKFSGNTIYF
TGTGCCAGCAGCTTAGTGGGCAGGGTTAAATTTTCTGGAAACACCATATATTTT
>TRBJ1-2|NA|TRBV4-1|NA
CASSQDKVQATNYGYTF
TGCGCCAGCAGCCAAGATAAGGTGCAGGCCACTAACTATGGCTACACCTTC
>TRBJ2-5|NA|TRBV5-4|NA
CASSSRALGVQETQYF
TGTGCCAGCAGCTCCAGGGCGCTGGGTGTCCAAGAGACCCAGTACTTC
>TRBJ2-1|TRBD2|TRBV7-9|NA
CASSRSGRGSYNEQFF
TGTGCCAGCAGCCGAAGCGGGAGAGGCTCCTACAATGAGCAGTTCTTC
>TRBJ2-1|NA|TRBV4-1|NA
CASSQAPPLSFSNEQFF
TGCGCCAGCAGCCAAGCTCCCCCTCTTTCGTTCTCCAATGAGCAGTTCTTC
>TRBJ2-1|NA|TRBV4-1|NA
CASSPQPDQGLPEQFF
TGCGCCAGCAGCCCACAACCTGACCAGGGACTGCCTGAGCAGTTCTTC
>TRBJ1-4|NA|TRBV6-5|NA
CASTPTGANEKLFF
TGTGCCAGCACTCCGACAGGAGCTAATGAAAAACTGTTTTTT
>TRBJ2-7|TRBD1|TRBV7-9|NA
CASSFVTGGNEQYF
TGTGCCAGCAGCTTCGTGACAGGGGGGAACGAGCAGTACTTC
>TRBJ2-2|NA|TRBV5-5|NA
CASSLEGGPNTGELFF
TGTGCCAGCAGCTTGGAAGGCGGGCCGAACACCGGGGAGCTGTTTTTT
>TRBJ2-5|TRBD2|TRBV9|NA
CASSVVAGGAQETQYF
TGTGCCAGCAGCGTAGTAGCGGGGGGGGCCCAAGAGACCCAGTACTTC
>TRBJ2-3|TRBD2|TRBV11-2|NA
CASSSPRTSGESTDTQYF
TGTGCCAGCAGCTCCCCCCGCACTAGCGGGGAAAGCACAGATACGCAGTATTTT
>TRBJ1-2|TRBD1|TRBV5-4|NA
CASSPPTGLGYGYTF
TGTGCCAGCAGCCCCCCGACAGGGTTGGGCTATGGCTACACCTTC
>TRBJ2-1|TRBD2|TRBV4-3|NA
CASSQDRTSGGYNEQFF
TGCGCCAGCAGCCAAGACCGGACTAGCGGGGGATACAATGAGCAGTTCTTC
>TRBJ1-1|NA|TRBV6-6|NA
CASSYSIEGLTEAFF
TGTGCCAGCAGTTACTCTATTGAGGGACTCACTGAAGCTTTCTTT
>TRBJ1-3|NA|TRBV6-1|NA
CASSEARAGDGNTIYF
TGTGCCAGCAGTGAAGCGAGGGCAGGGGATGGAAACACCATATATTTT
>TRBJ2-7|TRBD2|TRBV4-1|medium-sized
CASSQDPGGDYEQYF
TGCGCCAGCAGCCAAGACCCGGGAGGCGACTACGAGCAGTACTTC
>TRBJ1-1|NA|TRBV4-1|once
CASSSLEPPEAFF
TGCGCCAGCAGCTCTCTCGAGCCTCCTGAAGCTTTCTTT
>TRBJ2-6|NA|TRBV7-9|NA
CASSSRAGHSGANVLTF
TGTGCCAGCAGTTCCCGGGCGGGTCACTCTGGGGCCAACGTCCTGACTTTC
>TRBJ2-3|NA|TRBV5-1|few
CASQRDTDTQYF
TGCGCCAGTCAGCGAGACACAGATACGCAGTATTTT